This T cell receptor beta chain was sequenced in a study of human T cells and chemical hapten exposure. TCRdb redid the calling of the RACE reads with MiXCR, one entry per CDR3 protein. Here the sample spans about 68,000 distinct CDR3 sequences, roughly 11% being singletons. Noted time point: pre-sensitization, week 0. The treatment denotes: therapeutic diphenylcyclopropenone sensitization with weekly scalp DPC. This clonotype was counted at least ten times. This material consisted of whole blood, taken in connection with sensitization to the hapten diphenylcyclopropenone (DPC). This TCR came from a woman between 45 and 65 years old with alopecia areata. Some clones in this sample may be carry-over from other donors' samples.

This chain's CDR3 is CASSENRGVSYGYTF. The CDR3 DNA reads TGTGCCAGCAGTGAAAACAGAGGCGTATCCTATGGCTACACCTTC. V usage is TRBV2 and J usage is TRBJ1-2, with no clear D. Between the trimmed V and J ends, which lost 2 bases and 4 bases, there was a span of 14 bases. This CDR3 region has 15 residues. The V gene's germline CDR1 is SNHLY and CDR2 FYNNEI.